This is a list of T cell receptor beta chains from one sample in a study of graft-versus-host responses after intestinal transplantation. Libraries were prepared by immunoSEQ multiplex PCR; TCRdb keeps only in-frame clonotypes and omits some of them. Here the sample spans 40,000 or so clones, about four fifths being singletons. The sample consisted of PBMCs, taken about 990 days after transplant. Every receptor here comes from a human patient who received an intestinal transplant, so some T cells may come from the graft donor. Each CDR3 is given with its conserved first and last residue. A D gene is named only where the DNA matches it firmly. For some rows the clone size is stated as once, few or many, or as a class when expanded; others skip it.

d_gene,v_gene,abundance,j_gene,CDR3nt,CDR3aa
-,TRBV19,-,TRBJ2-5,TGTGCAGTTTATCTCTCGGAGACCCAGTACTTC,CAVYLSETQYF
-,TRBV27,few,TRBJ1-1,TGTGCCAGCAGGTATAACACTGAAGCTTTCTTT,CASRYNTEAFF
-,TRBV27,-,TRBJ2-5,TGTGCCAGCAGTCCAACGGACAGAAGGCCTTTACGTGGAGTCGGGACCCAGTACTTC,CASSPTDRRPLRGVGTQYF
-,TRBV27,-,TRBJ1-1,TGTGCCAGCTTCGGGCGGGAAGCTTTCTTT,CASFGREAFF
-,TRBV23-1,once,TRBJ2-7,TGCGCCAGCAGTCAAACAGGGTGGGGGGAGCAGTACTTC,CASSQTGWGEQYF
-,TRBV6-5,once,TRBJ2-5,TGTGCCAGCAGTAACAAGGAGACCCAGTACTTC,CASSNKETQYF
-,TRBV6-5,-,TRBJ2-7,TGTGCCAGCAGTTACTCGACTCTGGGACCTTCCCACGAGCAGTACTTC,CASSYSTLGPSHEQYF
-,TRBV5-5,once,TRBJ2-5,TGTGCCAGCAGCTTATGGCAAGAGACCCAGTACTTC,CASSLWQETQYF
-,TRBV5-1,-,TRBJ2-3,TGCGCCAGCAGCCCCCCGCTAGCTAGCACAGATACGCAGTATTTT,CASSPPLASTDTQYF
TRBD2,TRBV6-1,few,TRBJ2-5,TGTGCCAGCAGTGGACTAGCGGGGGGGCCAGAGACCCAGTACTTC,CASSGLAGGPETQYF